Presented here are 26 T cell receptor beta chains from one specimen sequenced in a study of T cell responses to AZD1222 COVID-19 vaccine. Only in-frame clones appear in the TCRdb table, and some are missing; sequencing was by immunoSEQ multiplex PCR. Seen here are some 110,000 clones, more than 70% observed once, and the top ten hold roughly 3.8%. Sequenced material: peripheral blood, taken 28 days after the second AZD1222 dose. The receptors stem from an adult who received the AZD1222 COVID-19 vaccine.

The rearrangement links TRBV9 to TRBJ1-3, with 7 bases identical to TRBD1. This CDR3 comprises 16 residues. After removal of 3 bases from V and 4 bases from J, the junction contained 10 bases not matched to a gene. Germline-derived CDR1 and CDR2 are SGDLS and YYNGEE. CDR3 nucleotides: TGTGCCAGCAGCGGACCCGACAGGGCGGGCGGAAACACCATATATTTT. This gives the protein CASSGPDRAGGNTIYF.

The V and J genes are TRBV11-2 and TRBJ2-3; 7 bases fit TRBD2. The V and J ends lost 5 bases and 3 bases, in that order; junction bases with no gene match: 8. The germline gives CDR1 SGHAT, CDR2 FQNNGV. The CDR3 runs 15 residues. Written as DNA, the CDR3 is TGTGCCAGCAGCGAATGGGCGGGAGCAACAGATACGCAGTATTTT. Protein: CASSEWAGATDTQYF.

In its sample, this clone was seen once. This chain connects TRBV5-1 to TRBJ1-6; 8 positions agree with TRBD1. This CDR3 has 15 residues. V lost 4 bases and J lost 6; bases outside the gene matches: 6. Germline CDR1 SGHRS, CDR2 YFSETQ. In nucleotides, the CDR3 is TGCGCCAGCAGCCCGCAGGGGGCCGCTAATTCACCCCTCCACTTT. Translated: CASSPQGAANSPLHF.

Here the CDR3 reads CASRSGTVSSYNEQFF. CDR3 DNA sequence: TGTGCCAGCAGATCCGGGACAGTAAGCTCCTACAATGAGCAGTTCTTC. This chain uses TRBV5-4 with TRBJ2-1; TRBD1 agrees at 7 bases. From germline, CDR1 is SGHNT and CDR2 YYREEE (reference sequence). The CDR3 totals 16 residues. Trimming removed 5 bases from V and 0 bases from J; junction bases left unmatched: 8.

The V and J genes are TRBV10-3 and TRBJ2-2; 11 bases map to TRBD2. Germline V lookup: CDR1 ENHRY, CDR2 SYGVKD. Trimming took 5 bases from V and 6 from J; bases not matched to a gene: 8. This CDR3 has 16 amino acids. The CDR3 DNA is TGTGCCATCAGTACTACTAGCGGGGGTGGGGCCGGGGAGCTGTTTTTT. Encoded protein: CAISTTSGGGAGELFF.

The rearrangement links TRBV5-6 to TRBJ1-1; the match to TRBD1 covers 10 bases. V lost 3 bases and J lost 4; bases outside the gene matches: 0. CDR1 is SGHDT and CDR2 is YYEEEE in the germline V gene. The CDR3 is 13 amino acids. The CDR3 reads CASSWDRGTEAFF. Here the CDR3 DNA reads TGTGCCAGCAGCTGGGACAGGGGCACTGAAGCTTTCTTT. The complete variable domain, with remaining parts taken from reference TRBV5-6 and TRBJ1-1, reads DAGVTQSPTHLIKTRGQQVTLRCSPKSGHDTVSWYQQALGQGPQFIFQYYEEEERQRGNFPDRFSGHQFPNYSSELNVNALLLGDSALYLCASSWDRGTEAFFGQGTRLTVV.

This clone appeared a single time. DNA for the CDR3: TGTGCCAGCCGAGCGGGAGGAGCTTACGATACGCAGTATTTT. As protein: CASRAGGAYDTQYF. The chain combines TRBV6-4 with TRBJ2-3; 9 bases line up with TRBD2. V lost 8 bases to trimming and J lost 6 bases; unmatched junction nucleotides: 9. The CDR3 is made up of 14 amino acids. CDR1 is MRHNA, CDR2 SNTAGT, per germline.

This chain connects TRBV7-3 to TRBJ1-4, with 7 bases that match TRBD1. Looked up from germline, CDR1 is SGHTA and CDR2 is FQGTGA. Unmatched junction bases numbered 4, after V lost 5 bases and J lost 7 bases. The CDR3 runs 13 residues. In DNA form, the CDR3 reads TGTGCCAGCAGCACTAGACAGGGTGAAAAACTGTTTTTT. This gives the protein CASSTRQGEKLFF.

The chain couples TRBV6-5 to TRBJ1-6, with no clear D. Trimming stripped 2 bases from V and 7 bases from J, with 12 bases between. The CDR3 is made up of 15 amino acids. Germline V gene data show CDR1 as MNHEY and CDR2 as SVGAGI. The CDR3 loop reads CASSYVSSVNSPLHF. In nucleotides, the CDR3 is TGTGCCAGCAGTTACGTTTCGAGTGTGAATTCACCCCTCCACTTT.

The chain combines TRBV18 with TRBJ1-1; weak D call: TRBD1 (5 bases). Germline V gene data show CDR1 as KGHSH and CDR2 as LQKENI. The CDR3 contains 15 residues. Trimming took 3 bases from V and 1 from J, leaving 12 bases between them. The CDR3, as DNA: TGTGCCAGCTCACCCCCACTGACAGCGAACACTGAAGCTTTCTTT. Translation: CASSPPLTANTEAFF. The whole variable domain, filled in from reference TRBV18 and TRBJ1-1, reads NAGVMQNPRHLVRRRGQEARLRCSPMKGHSHVYWYRQLPEEGLKFMVYLQKENIIDESGMPKERFSAEFPKEGPSILRIQQVVRGDSAAYFCASSPPLTANTEAFFGQGTRLTVV.

The chain uses TRBV3-1 (or the pseudogene TRBV3-2) and TRBJ2-2; weak D call: TRBD2 (5 bases). Per the germline V gene, CDR1 is LGHDT and CDR2 is YNNKEL (reference sequence). The V and J ends lost 1 base and 7 bases respectively, with 13 bases between them. This CDR3 is 15 amino acids long. In DNA, the CDR3 is TGTGCCAGCAGCCAAGCATTGCGGGCCGGCGGGGAGCTGTTTTTT. It encodes CASSQALRAGGELFF.

This clone was seen just once. This chain uses TRBV7-9 with TRBJ2-3, with TRBD2 matching over 8 bases. V was pared by 3 bases and J by 0 bases, with 5 bases of the junction left unmatched. CDR1 SEHNR and CDR2 FQNEAQ come from the germline V gene (reference sequence). The CDR3 runs to 16 residues. CDR3 in amino acids: CASSLSGGPSTDTQYF. The CDR3 DNA follows: TGTGCCAGCAGCTTGAGCGGGGGCCCTAGCACAGATACGCAGTATTTT.

The chain uses TRBV2 and TRBJ2-7, with TRBD1 matching over 9 bases. Germline V CDR1 and CDR2: SNHLY, FYNNEI. This CDR3 is 13 amino acids long. V was clipped by 0 bases and J by 11 bases; unmatched bases: 5. The CDR3 sequence: CASSEARGTGKYF. The CDR3 DNA is TGTGCCAGCAGTGAAGCGAGAGGGACAGGGAAGTACTTC.

CDR3 sequence reads: CASSLVLLAGGAEQFF. In nucleotides, the CDR3 is TGTGCCAGCAGTTTAGTCTTACTAGCGGGGGGAGCTGAGCAGTTCTTC. The chain carries TRBV28 and TRBJ2-1; 12 bases line up with TRBD2. CDR3 length: 16 residues. Trimming cost V 2 bases and J 9 bases; bases outside gene matches: 8. Germline V gene lookup returns CDR1 MDHEN and CDR2 SYDVKM.

CDR3 bases: TGCGCCAGCAGCCAAGGGCCAAATTTGAGGGGGAAGCAAGGCGGCTACACCTTC. Its protein is CASSQGPNLRGKQGGYTF. This sequence joins TRBV4-3 and TRBJ1-2, with a tentative D call TRBD1 (6 bases). There are 18 residues in the CDR3. V gave up 1 base and J gave up 8 bases, with 26 bases separating them. Germline-derived CDR1 and CDR2 are LGHNA and YSLEER.

Here the CDR3 reads CASSAAGTGNNYGYTF. CDR3 in DNA: TGTGCCAGCAGTGCCGCCGGGACAGGGAATAATTATGGCTACACCTTC. V usage is TRBV2 and J usage is TRBJ1-2; 9 nucleotides line up with TRBD1. Germline values: CDR1 SNHLY, CDR2 FYNNEI. The CDR3 contains 16 residues. With 4 bases clipped from V and 5 bases from J, the junction kept 11 bases outside the gene matches.

This clone was seen once. This sequence joins TRBV9 and TRBJ2-6; tentative D call: TRBD1 (5 bases). The CDR3 spans 16 residues. Per germline, CDR1 SGDLS and CDR2 YYNGEE. Between the trimmed V and J ends, which lost 0 bases and 2 bases, there was a span of 9 bases. The CDR3 loop reads CASSVEGFAGANVLTF. As DNA, the CDR3 is TGTGCCAGCAGCGTAGAGGGGTTCGCTGGGGCCAACGTCCTGACTTTC.

V is TRBV28 and J is TRBJ1-2; D is ambiguous. Per germline, CDR1 MDHEN and CDR2 SYDVKM. This CDR3 is 13 amino acids long. Trimming removed 9 bases at V and 8 bases at J, with 19 bases between. The CDR3 is CASMVNLDRGYTF. Here the CDR3 DNA reads TGTGCCAGTATGGTAAACCTGGACCGGGGCTACACCTTC.

This chain links TRBV7-6 with TRBJ1-2; TRBD1 might be the D (6 bases). Trimming shortened V by 4 bases and J by 4 bases, and 16 bases separated the two germline ends. The germline CDR1 and CDR2 sequences are SGHVS and FNYEAQ. The CDR3 extends over 15 amino acids. In DNA form, the CDR3 reads TGTGCCAGCAGCTCGCCAGGGGAAGGTTCCTATGGCTACACCTTC. This codes for CASSSPGEGSYGYTF.

The genes are TRBV27 and TRBJ1-1; D remains ambiguous. CDR3 size: 13 residues. CDR1 MNHEY and CDR2 SMNVEV come from the germline V gene (reference sequence). The V end was cut by 4 bases, the J end by 11 bases, with 17 bases between. This CDR3 reads CASSYVNGEMAFF. CDR3 nucleotides: TGTGCCAGCAGTTACGTAAACGGCGAGATGGCTTTCTTT.

CDR3 sequence reads: CASMSLEAFF. In DNA, the CDR3 is TGTGCCAGCATGTCCCTCGAAGCTTTCTTT. The chain links TRBV28 to TRBJ1-1; D uncertain. Trimming stripped 7 bases from V and 8 bases from J, with 8 bases between. Germline V CDR1 and CDR2: MDHEN, SYDVKM. CDR3 length equals 10 residues.

The rearrangement links TRBV7-2 to TRBJ2-2; D perhaps matches TRBD2 (6 bases). The V end was cut by 3 bases, the J end by 1 base, with 9 bases between. The CDR3 consists of 15 residues. Looked up from germline, CDR1 is SGHTA and CDR2 is FQGNSA. CDR3 coding DNA: TGTGCCAGCAGCTTGAGTAGCGGGAACACCGGGGAGCTGTTTTTT. It encodes CASSLSSGNTGELFF.

The chain links TRBV14 to TRBJ2-3, with 12 nucleotides matching TRBD2. V lost 4 bases, J lost 0 bases, and 5 bases stayed unmatched. The germline gives CDR1 SGHDN, CDR2 FVKESK. This CDR3 spans 17 amino acids. The CDR3 reads CASSRRLAGASTDTQYF. The DNA of the CDR3 is TGTGCCAGCAGCCGGAGACTAGCGGGGGCTAGCACAGATACGCAGTATTTT.

In its sample, this clone was seen once. This chain links TRBV2 with TRBJ1-4; the D gene is possibly TRBD1 (5 bases). This CDR3 spans 14 amino acids. With 1 base removed from V and 7 bases from J, the gap between germline ends came to 10 bases. Germline loops: CDR1 SNHLY, CDR2 FYNNEI. The CDR3 region is CASSEEGLGEKLFF. The CDR3 DNA is TGTGCCAGCAGTGAAGAGGGGCTGGGTGAAAAACTGTTTTTT.

The J gene is TRBJ1-3, the V gene TRBV5-1; D is undetermined. There are 15 residues in the CDR3. Per germline, CDR1 SGHRS and CDR2 YFSETQ. V was trimmed by 0 bases and J by 0 bases, leaving 7 bases between them. The CDR3 coding sequence is TGCGCCAGCAGCTTGGTGTCAACCTCTGGAAACACCATATATTTT. Its protein product is CASSLVSTSGNTIYF.

CDR3 nucleotides: TGTGCCAGCAGTTACTTTACTAGCGGGAGAGGGGAGCAGTTCTTC. Its protein is CASSYFTSGRGEQFF. The genes are TRBV6-5 and TRBJ2-1; 11 bases are shared with TRBD2. V lost 1 base to trimming and J lost 10 bases; unmatched junction nucleotides: 6. Germline V gene sequence: CDR1 MNHEY, CDR2 SVGAGI. The CDR3 is made up of 15 amino acids.